The TCR beta chain described here comes from a study of blood T cell repertoires in COVID-19. Turning to the study itself: There were acute and convalescent COVID-19 samples, and they came from the United States, Italy and Spain. Sample material is recorded as cDNA or gDNA derived from T cells, B-cell-depleted T cells, or PBMCs.

Germline-derived CDR1 and CDR2 are MGHRA and YSYEKL. Trimming at V came to 8 bases and at J to 0 bases, leaving 1 base not matched to a gene. CDR3 size: 13 residues. In the study's own analysis: How many nucleated cells were present was estimated from reference gene primer amplification. Assay: immunoSEQ multiplex PCR; the TCRdb copy retains only in-frame clones and omits some. V and J calls and clone size are given by that table; D and trimming were obtained from the DNA. The data contain around 290,000 clones, around 87% of them singletons. The sample taken for sequencing was peripheral blood. The rearrangement uses TRBV4-1 and TRBJ2-1, with 7 bases fitting TRBD2. The receptor comes from a woman in her forties or fifties who had recovered from COVID-19. In DNA form, the CDR3 reads TGCGCCAGCGGCGGGAGCTCCTACAATGAGCAGTTCTTC. It translates to CASGGSSYNEQFF.